A single sample is the source of the 26 T cell receptor beta chains below, sequenced in a study of human T cells and chemical hapten exposure. TCRdb re-called the 5' RACE reads with MiXCR, one entry per CDR3 protein. The table records about 140,000 distinct CDR3 sequences, 3.5% to 5% of them present only once. Unseparated into fractions, whole blood served as the source from which total RNA was extracted. The receptors were sampled from a female donor in good health.

The sample holds a few counts of this clonotype. V is TRBV14 and J is TRBJ2-2, with D unclear. The CDR3 length is 13 residues. Trimming took 0 bases from V and 5 from J, leaving 4 bases between them. Germline CDR1 SGHDN, CDR2 FVKESK. In nucleotides, the CDR3 is TGTGCCAGCAGCCAAGATCAGACCGGGGAGCTGTTTTTT. Protein product: CASSQDQTGELFF. The variable domain in full, completed from reference TRBV14 and TRBJ2-2, reads EAGVTQFPSHSVIEKGQTVTLRCDPISGHDNLYWYRRVMGKEIKFLLHFVKESKQDESGMPNNRFLAERTGGTYSTLKVQPAELEDSGVYFCASSQDQTGELFFGEGSRLTVL.

Ten or more counts support this clonotype. The chain recombines TRBV20-1 with TRBJ2-7; 9 nucleotides agree with TRBD1. Germline-derived CDR1 and CDR2 are DFQATT and SNEGSKA (reference sequence). The CDR3 sequence is 15 residues long. Losses at the gene ends were 3 bases for V and 2 bases for J; bases not matched to a gene: 8. CDR3 loop: CSASAPGQGPYEQYF. DNA for the CDR3: TGCAGTGCTAGTGCCCCGGGACAGGGACCCTACGAGCAGTACTTC.

This clonotype was counted many times. V and J are TRBV7-2 and TRBJ1-6; D not certain. This CDR3 spans 16 amino acids. The V end was cut by 1 base, the J end by 10 bases, with 17 bases between. Germline CDR1 SGHTA, CDR2 FQGNSA. The CDR3 loop is CASSLEGYLPGSPLHF. The CDR3 nucleotides read TGTGCCAGCAGCTTAGAAGGCTACCTTCCAGGATCACCCCTCCACTTT.

This clonotype was recorded at least ten times. V usage is TRBV4-1 and J usage is TRBJ2-7, with D uncertain. Per the germline V gene, CDR1 is MGHRA and CDR2 is YSYEKL. The CDR3 runs 13 residues. V was shortened by 0 bases and J by 2 bases, with 5 bases between the two germline ends. The CDR3 nucleotides are TGCGCCAGCAGCCAAGAAACCGCCTACGAGCAGTACTTC. As protein: CASSQETAYEQYF.

This clonotype showed up many times. This sequence joins TRBV6-1 and TRBJ1-2, with D possibly matching TRBD1 (6 bases). Germline-derived CDR1 and CDR2 are MNHNS and SASEGT. This CDR3 comprises 15 residues. The germline V and J ends were trimmed by 2 bases and 5 bases, with 15 bases remaining between them. The CDR3 here is CASSEMVRGRYGYTF. Written as DNA, the CDR3 is TGTGCCAGCAGTGAAATGGTCAGGGGTCGTTATGGCTACACCTTC.

In its sample, this clonotype was seen many times. The chain couples TRBV3-1 to TRBJ1-1; 7 nucleotides line up with TRBD1. This CDR3 is built from 13 residues. Germline-derived CDR1 and CDR2 are LGHDT and YNNKEL (reference sequence). V shed 0 bases, J shed 12 bases, and the junction held 7 bases outside the gene matches. The CDR3 loop reads CASSQDLRGPPFF. The CDR3 DNA is TGTGCCAGCAGCCAAGACTTGAGGGGGCCGCCTTTCTTT.

This clonotype was counted ten times or more. The chain combines TRBV7-2 with TRBJ1-1; maybe TRBD1 (5 bases). Per the germline V gene, CDR1 is SGHTA and CDR2 is FQGNSA. The V and J ends lost 1 base and 0 bases respectively, with 15 bases between them. The CDR3 extends over 17 amino acids. The CDR3 spells CASSLVGGSGMNTEAFF. Here the CDR3 DNA reads TGTGCCAGCAGCTTAGTGGGTGGGTCAGGGATGAACACTGAAGCTTTCTTT.

This clonotype was seen a few times. For the CDR3, the DNA is TGTGCCAGCAGCTTAGTCTTTTTTTATGAGCAACAAGAGACCCAGTACTTC. This sequence encodes CASSLVFFYEQQETQYF. The chain joins TRBV7-2 to TRBJ2-5, with D uncertain. The ends were cut back, 1 base at V and 2 bases at J, with 17 bases in the middle. This CDR3 has 17 residues. Germline CDR1 SGHTA, CDR2 FQGNSA. Combining the CDR3 with reference TRBV7-2 and TRBJ2-5 gives the whole variable domain GAGVSQSPSNKVTEKGKDVELRCDPISGHTALYWYRQSLGQGLEFLIYFQGNSAPDKSGLPSDRFSAERTGGSVSTLTIQRTQQEDSAVYLCASSLVFFYEQQETQYFGPGTRLLVL.

This clonotype has at least ten counts. The rearrangement links TRBV12-3 or TRBV12-4 to TRBJ2-7; 7 positions match TRBD1. This CDR3 is built from 13 residues. Losses at the gene ends were 6 bases for V and 7 bases for J; bases not matched to a gene: 9. The CDR3 region has the DNA TGTGCCAGCAGATTCAGGGGGTCAGGGGAGCAGTACTTC. Translated, it gives CASRFRGSGEQYF.

This clonotype has a count of ten or more. The V gene is TRBV5-1, the J gene TRBJ1-1; weak D call: TRBD1 (6 bases). This CDR3 is built from 14 residues. The germline gives CDR1 SGHRS, CDR2 YFSETQ. V lost 4 bases and J lost 5, with 15 bases in between. The DNA for the CDR3 is TGCGCCAGCAGCCCCTCTGGGGGGGCAACTGAAGCTTTCTTT. This translates into CASSPSGGATEAFF.

Ten or more counts support this clonotype. The gene calls are TRBV3-1 and TRBJ2-1, with D possibly TRBD2 on 7 matching bases. Trimming left V 3 bases short and J 3 bases short, with 12 bases between. Germline V lookup: CDR1 LGHDT, CDR2 YNNKEL (reference sequence). The CDR3 is 15 residues long. The CDR3 DNA reads TGTGCCAGCAGCCATGGGGGGGCCGTCTACAATGAGCAGTTCTTC. This codes for CASSHGGAVYNEQFF.

The chain is built from TRBV12-3 or TRBV12-4 and TRBJ2-1; 7 positions agree with TRBD1. CDR3 length: 13 amino acids. After removal of 8 bases from V and 6 bases from J, the junction contained 7 bases not matched to a gene. The CDR3 DNA is TGTGCCAGCGCTCCAGGGGGTGCCAATGAGCAGTTCTTC. Translating gives CASAPGGANEQFF.

This clonotype came up a few times. The chain employs TRBV5-1 and TRBJ2-5; D is perhaps TRBD1 (6 bases). The CDR3 is 15 residues long. Trimming left V 4 bases short and J 5 bases short, with 18 bases between. CDR1 and CDR2 (germline): SGHRS, YFSETQ. CDR3 sequence: CASSAPLQGVETQYF. The CDR3 DNA sequence: TGCGCCAGCAGCGCGCCACTACAGGGAGTTGAGACCCAGTACTTC.

This clonotype was recorded at least ten times. J is TRBJ1-2 and V is TRBV27; D is uncertain. V shed 7 bases and J shed 6 bases, with 18 bases lying between them. In germline, CDR1 is MNHEY, CDR2 SMNVEV (reference sequence). CDR3 length: 14 residues. The DNA for the CDR3 is TGTGCCAGCAAAGAGGCGGGCGCCGCTCATGGCTACACCTTC. Its protein is CASKEAGAAHGYTF.

This clonotype was seen more than once but under ten times. The chain couples TRBV11-2 to TRBJ1-3; D is unresolved. The CDR3 is 15 amino acids. V shed 3 bases and J shed 0 bases, with 9 bases lying between them. The germline V gene encodes CDR1 SGHAT and CDR2 FQNNGV. CDR3 loop: CASSFSQSSGNTIYF. CDR3 DNA sequence: TGTGCCAGCAGCTTCTCCCAGAGCTCTGGAAACACCATATATTTT.

The table lists this clonotype with a few counts. The chain recombines TRBV10-3 with TRBJ1-1, with TRBD1 matching over 7 bases. CDR1 and CDR2 from the germline V gene are ENHRY and SYGVKD. V was clipped by 4 bases and J by 6 bases; unmatched bases: 11. This CDR3 is built from 15 residues. CDR3: CAISASKGGGAEAFF. CDR3 nucleotide sequence: TGTGCCATCAGTGCGAGCAAAGGGGGCGGCGCTGAAGCTTTCTTT.

Concerning this clonotype: The final CDR3 position lacks the conserved phenylalanine or tryptophan, pointing to a likely read error. The DNA is left out, because the CDR3 cannot be placed on it with certainty; the CDR3 is given as TCRdb lists it. This rearrangement joins TRBV20-1 to TRBJ2-1; the table assigns TRBD2, which was not confirmed against the DNA. Germline CDR1 DFQATT, CDR2 SNEGSKA (reference sequence). From its first to its last residue, the CDR3 has 17 amino acids. Here the CDR3 reads CSAFGLAGGPTYNEQGG.

This clonotype has ten or more counts. The chain uses TRBV28 and TRBJ1-1; 8 bases are a match to TRBD1. CDR3 length: 13 amino acids. Germline V gene sequence: CDR1 MDHEN, CDR2 SYDVKM. Losses at the gene ends were 9 bases for V and 0 bases for J; bases not matched to a gene: 3. CDR3 nucleotide sequence: TGTGCCAGTCGACAGGGGATGAACACTGAAGCTTTCTTT. Translation: CASRQGMNTEAFF. Full variable domain (rest looked up from reference TRBV28 and TRBJ1-1): DVKVTQSSRYLVKRTGEKVFLECVQDMDHENMFWYRQDPGLGLRLIYFSYDVKMKEKGDIPEGYSVSREKKERFSLILESASTNQTSMYLCASRQGMNTEAFFGQGTRLTVV.

This clonotype was picked up many times. V is TRBV29-1 and J is TRBJ2-7; D might be TRBD2 (5 bases). Trimming removed 4 bases from V and 2 bases from J, with 21 bases in between. CDR1 and CDR2 (germline): SQVTM, ANQGSEA. CDR3 length: 16 residues. The chain's CDR3 is CSVARGSSYEPYEQYF. CDR3 nucleotide sequence: TGCAGCGTTGCCAGAGGGTCCTCGTATGAACCCTACGAGCAGTACTTC.

This clonotype was recorded a few times. The genes are TRBV12-3 or TRBV12-4 and TRBJ1-4; TRBD1 matches at 7 bases. This CDR3 is 14 amino acids long. V was pared by 6 bases and J by 8 bases, with 9 bases of the junction left unmatched. The chain's CDR3 is CASRPDRVEEKLFF. The CDR3 nucleotides are TGTGCCAGCAGGCCCGACAGGGTGGAAGAAAAACTGTTTTTT.

This clonotype was found many times. The chain has TRBV28 and TRBJ1-3; D may be TRBD1 (5 bases). V was cut by 7 bases and J by 9 bases, with 13 bases left in between. CDR1 and CDR2 from the germline V gene are MDHEN and SYDVKM. CDR3 length equals 12 residues. CDR3: CASTYSRGTIYF. The CDR3 nucleotides are TGTGCCAGCACCTATTCAAGGGGCACCATATATTTT.

This chain links TRBV29-1 with TRBJ2-3, with TRBD2 identical over 12 bases. Germline lookup yields CDR1 SQVTM and CDR2 ANQGSEA. The CDR3 spans 16 residues. After removal of 0 bases from V and 5 bases from J, the junction contained 6 bases not matched to a gene. The CDR3 DNA reads TGCAGCGTTGAAGATCCACTAGCGGGGGGCAAAGATACGCAGTATTTT. It encodes CSVEDPLAGGKDTQYF.

On this clonotype: Lacking the conserved final phenylalanine or tryptophan, this CDR3 likely reflects a read error. No DNA is shown, since the ends of the CDR3 on it are uncertain; the CDR3 is the one TCRdb lists. This chain connects TRBV6-2 or TRBV6-3 to TRBJ2-1; the table gives TRBD1 as D, unverified against the DNA. The CDR3 is 18 residues long, counting both termini. Germline CDR1 MNHEY, CDR2 SVGEGT. CDR3 loop: CASLLGRSGAGSYNEQGL.

This clonotype was found many times. J is TRBJ2-5 and V is TRBV18, with 10 bases lining up with TRBD1. The CDR3 length is 13 residues. Germline CDR1 reads KGHSH; CDR2 reads LQKENI. Trimming took 3 bases from V and 6 from J; bases not matched to a gene: 1. The CDR3 reads CASSPGQGKTQYF. As DNA, the CDR3 is TGTGCCAGCTCACCGGGACAGGGGAAGACCCAGTACTTC.

This clonotype was detected ten times or more. The chain carries TRBV6-6 and TRBJ1-2; D is undetermined. The CDR3 is 14 amino acids. Germline CDR1 is MNHNY and CDR2 is SVGAGI (reference sequence). The V and J ends lost 2 bases and 2 bases respectively, with 9 bases between them. The DNA of the CDR3 is TGTGCCAGCAGTTACGAGCCTTGCAACTATGGCTACACCTTC. It translates to CASSYEPCNYGYTF.

A few counts support this clonotype. This chain uses TRBV12-3 or TRBV12-4 with TRBJ2-1; tentatively, D is TRBD1 or TRBD2 (5 bases each). CDR3 length: 16 residues. V lost 2 bases and J lost 1, with 12 bases in between. The CDR3 here is CASSLLVWGSYNEQFF. The CDR3 DNA sequence: TGTGCCAGCAGTTTACTGGTGTGGGGGTCCTACAATGAGCAGTTCTTC.